These 27 T cell receptor beta chains share one sample of origin, sequenced in a study of shared clonotypes between healthy human individuals. Sequenced by immunoSEQ multiplex PCR; TCRdb stores in-frame clones only, minus some. The sample contains about 2.4 million clones, approximately 90% of which appear only once. Sequenced material: naive CD4+ T cells sorted from blood. The subset was: CD45RA+ positively selected. The receptors originated from a man aged 18-30 years in good health.

The chain couples TRBV18 to TRBJ2-5, with TRBD2 identical over 11 bases. Germline assignment: CDR1 KGHSH and CDR2 LQKENI. The CDR3 covers 16 residues. With V trimmed by 3 bases and J by 4 bases, 7 bases remained unmatched. CDR3 sequence reads: CASSPSRLAGRETQYF. The CDR3 DNA follows: TGTGCCAGCTCACCCTCAAGACTAGCGGGGAGAGAGACCCAGTACTTC.

This sequence joins TRBV6-4 and TRBJ1-1, with D possibly matching TRBD1 (5 bases). Germline V gene lookup returns CDR1 MRHNA and CDR2 SNTAGT. The CDR3 runs to 13 residues. V dropped 4 bases and J dropped 1 base, with 7 bases sitting between them. The DNA of the CDR3 is TGTGCCAGCAGTGCACAGGAGAACACTGAAGCTTTCTTT. Encoded protein: CASSAQENTEAFF.

The rearrangement joins TRBV7-8 to TRBJ1-6; D unclear. Germline-derived CDR1 and CDR2 are SGHVS and FQNEAQ. The CDR3 contains 15 residues. Trimming removed 2 bases at V and 7 bases at J, with 12 bases between. The CDR3, as DNA: TGTGCCAGCAGCTTAACAGACACCAAAAATTCACCCCTCCACTTT. It specifies CASSLTDTKNSPLHF.

To note about this clone: At the DNA level, this CDR3 is encoded by other sequences in the same sample as well. The rearrangement links TRBV9 to TRBJ2-3, with TRBD2 identical over 11 bases. CDR1 is SGDLS and CDR2 is YYNGEE in the germline V gene. After removal of 0 bases from V and 3 bases from J, the junction contained 0 bases not matched to a gene. The length of the CDR3 is 15 residues. For the CDR3, the DNA is TGTGCCAGCAGCGTAGCTAGCGGGAGGACAGATACGCAGTATTTT. Its protein product is CASSVASGRTDTQYF.

The rearrangement uses TRBV6-5 and TRBJ2-7, with 10 bases identical to TRBD1. Germline V gene data show CDR1 as MNHEY and CDR2 as SVGAGI. The CDR3 totals 14 residues. The V and J ends lost 5 bases and 5 bases, in that order; junction bases with no gene match: 6. The CDR3 reads CASSRQGAGDEQYF. In DNA, the CDR3 is TGTGCCAGCAGTCGACAGGGGGCGGGGGACGAGCAGTACTTC.

Points on this clone: This sample also contains other DNA sequences that code for the same CDR3. The chain has TRBV6-5 and TRBJ2-5; D possibly corresponds to TRBD1 (6 bases). Germline-derived CDR1 and CDR2 are MNHEY and SVGAGI. This CDR3 spans 14 amino acids. V was shortened by 6 bases and J by 2 bases, with 13 bases between the two germline ends. In DNA, the CDR3 is TGTGCCAGCAGGCCTCGGACAGATCAAGAGACCCAGTACTTC. This sequence encodes CASRPRTDQETQYF.

The chain has TRBV5-3 and TRBJ2-2; possibly TRBD2 for D (6 bases). Being an ORF, TRBV5-3 has a function that is uncertain. Trimming cost V 5 bases and J 6 bases, with 8 bases left between them. The CDR3 runs 12 residues. DNA of the CDR3: TGTGCCAGAAGTCGGGAGCCCGGGGAGCTGTTTTTT. As protein: CARSREPGELFF.

The gene calls are TRBV28 and TRBJ2-7; perhaps TRBD2 as D (5 bases). Trimming shortened V by 8 bases and J by 5 bases, and 13 bases separated the two germline ends. This CDR3 comprises 12 residues. Germline CDR1 and CDR2: MDHEN and SYDVKM. The CDR3 protein is CASSLPGNEQYF. DNA for the CDR3: TGTGCCAGCTCGCTTCCGGGGAACGAGCAGTACTTC. Full variable domain (rest looked up from reference TRBV28 and TRBJ2-7): DVKVTQSSRYLVKRTGEKVFLECVQDMDHENMFWYRQDPGLGLRLIYFSYDVKMKEKGDIPEGYSVSREKKERFSLILESASTNQTSMYLCASSLPGNEQYFGPGTRLTVT.

The table lists this clone with a few counts. This rearrangement joins TRBV6-5 to TRBJ2-2; 7 positions match TRBD2. Trimming at V came to 2 bases and at J to 3 bases, leaving 3 bases not matched to a gene. This CDR3 region has 15 residues. Germline assignment: CDR1 MNHEY and CDR2 SVGAGI. The CDR3 coding sequence is TGTGCCAGCAGTTACAGGGGACTACACACCGGGGAGCTGTTTTTT. Translated: CASSYRGLHTGELFF.

CDR3 nucleotides: TGTGCCAGCAGCAAACGGGACAGGGCGATGTTCTTC. The encoded protein is CASSKRDRAMFF. The rearrangement links TRBV7-8 to TRBJ2-1; 9 bases are shared with TRBD1. Germline assignment: CDR1 SGHVS and CDR2 FQNEAQ. Trimming at V came to 5 bases and at J to 15 bases, leaving 8 bases not matched to a gene. This CDR3 is built from 12 residues.

The V call is TRBV19, the J call TRBJ1-5; D not certain. V dropped 4 bases and J dropped 2 bases, with 18 bases sitting between them. The CDR3 is made up of 17 amino acids. Germline V gene sequence: CDR1 LNHDA, CDR2 SQIVND (reference sequence). The CDR3 sequence: CASSTDHRSQGNQPQHF. Here the CDR3 DNA reads TGTGCCAGTAGTACAGATCATAGGTCGCAGGGCAATCAGCCCCAGCATTTT.

This sequence joins TRBV11-2 and TRBJ2-7; 11 bases line up with TRBD2. The CDR3 has 16 residues. Germline V gives CDR1 SGHAT, CDR2 FQNNGV. With 4 bases clipped from V and 2 bases from J, the junction kept 7 bases outside the gene matches. CDR3 amino acids: CASSSGTSGRTYEQYF. For the CDR3, the DNA is TGTGCCAGCAGCTCGGGGACTAGCGGCCGTACCTACGAGCAGTACTTC.

This clone came up a few times. V usage is TRBV27 and J usage is TRBJ1-4; D is undetermined. V was trimmed by 4 bases and J by 8 bases, leaving 11 bases between them. The CDR3 is made up of 13 amino acids. Germline values: CDR1 MNHEY, CDR2 SMNVEV (reference sequence). This CDR3 reads CASSWATREKLFF. The CDR3 DNA follows: TGTGCCAGCAGTTGGGCCACACGGGAAAAACTGTTTTTT.

The V gene is TRBV4-1, the J gene TRBJ1-4; no firm D call. V was clipped by 2 bases and J by 8 bases, with 21 bases between them. The CDR3 contains 17 residues. Germline CDR1 and CDR2: MGHRA and YSYEKL. This CDR3 reads CASSQIQAQDAAEKLFF. The DNA of the CDR3 is TGCGCCAGCAGCCAAATCCAGGCGCAGGACGCGGCGGAAAAACTGTTTTTT.

The CDR3 sequence is CASSVGPGRQETQYF. In DNA, the CDR3 is TGTGCCAGCAGCGTAGGCCCAGGGCGCCAAGAGACCCAGTACTTC. This chain uses TRBV9 with TRBJ2-5; D may be TRBD1 (5 bases). The CDR3 is 15 amino acids. The V end was cut by 0 bases, the J end by 1 base, with 10 bases between. The germline gives CDR1 SGDLS, CDR2 YYNGEE.

The chain joins TRBV6-1 to TRBJ1-1; tentative D call: TRBD1 (6 bases). This CDR3 contains 15 residues. CDR1 MNHNS and CDR2 SASEGT come from the germline V gene. Trimming shortened V by 6 bases and J by 2 bases, and 16 bases separated the two germline ends. CDR3 in DNA: TGTGCCAGCAGGTTGGGGGGCATAGGAAACACTGAAGCTTTCTTT. Its translation: CASRLGGIGNTEAFF.

The chain couples TRBV12-5 to TRBJ2-7, with D perhaps TRBD2 (5 bases). The germline V and J ends were trimmed by 7 bases and 2 bases, with 15 bases remaining between them. Germline-derived CDR1 and CDR2 are LGHNT and FRNRAP. The CDR3 is made up of 14 amino acids. CDR3 protein: CASAPPGSTYEQYF. The CDR3 DNA reads as TGTGCTAGTGCCCCACCGGGGTCTACCTACGAGCAGTACTTC. The full variable domain, completed using reference TRBV12-5 and TRBJ2-7, is DARVTQTPRHKVTEMGQEVTMRCQPILGHNTVFWYRQTMMQGLELLAYFRNRAPLDDSGMPKDRFSAEMPDATLATLKIQPSEPRDSAVYFCASAPPGSTYEQYFGPGTRLTVT.

A single count supports this clone. The chain uses TRBV28 and TRBJ2-3, with unresolved D. Germline-derived CDR1 and CDR2 are MDHEN and SYDVKM. The CDR3 totals 15 residues. V was shortened by 5 bases and J by 3 bases, with 15 bases between the two germline ends. CDR3 residues: CASSVIIWGTDTQYF. In DNA form, the CDR3 reads TGTGCCAGCAGTGTAATCATTTGGGGAACAGATACGCAGTATTTT.

The rearrangement uses TRBV19 and TRBJ2-3, with unresolved D. The CDR3 runs to 18 residues. Between the trimmed V and J ends, which lost 8 bases and 6 bases, there was a span of 30 bases. Germline CDR1 reads LNHDA; CDR2 reads SQIVND (reference sequence). CDR3 sequence (DNA): TGTGCCAGTTCTATATCCCCGGGCGACTTGACGGCTAAGGATACGCAGTATTTT. This codes for CASSISPGDLTAKDTQYF. The full variable domain, rest sourced from reference TRBV19 and TRBJ2-3, is DGGITQSPKYLFRKEGQNVTLSCEQNLNHDAMYWYRQDPGQGLRLIYYSQIVNDFQKGDIAEGYSVSREKKESFPLTVTSAQKNPTAFYLCASSISPGDLTAKDTQYFGPGTRLTVL.

Comment on this clone: Different DNA sequences within this sample yield the same CDR3. This chain joins TRBV6-1 and TRBJ2-2; D remains ambiguous. The ends were cut back, 0 bases at V and 6 bases at J, with 2 bases in the middle. This CDR3 is 12 amino acids long. Per germline, CDR1 MNHNS and CDR2 SASEGT. The DNA of the CDR3 is TGTGCCAGCAGTGAAGCACCCGGGGAGCTGTTTTTT. This sequence encodes CASSEAPGELFF.

A single count supports this clone. The genes are TRBV4-1 and TRBJ2-5, with TRBD2 identical over 8 bases. V shed 2 bases and J 2 bases; nucleotides not matched to a gene: 4. There are 15 residues in the CDR3. Germline V CDR1 and CDR2: MGHRA, YSYEKL. Written as DNA, the CDR3 is TGCGCCAGCAGCCAACCGGGGGGGCGACAAGAGACCCAGTACTTC. This sequence encodes CASSQPGGRQETQYF.

The chain carries TRBV6-5 and TRBJ2-3; D unclear. The CDR3 runs to 13 residues. CDR1 MNHEY and CDR2 SVGAGI come from the germline V gene. Trimming removed 6 bases from V and 6 bases from J, with 13 bases in between. The CDR3 protein is CASSSWRWDTQYF. CDR3 sequence (DNA): TGTGCCAGCAGCTCCTGGCGGTGGGATACGCAGTATTTT.

This chain uses TRBV21-1 with TRBJ2-5; TRBD2 is the table's D call, not checked against the DNA. TRBV21-1 is a pseudogene segment. This CDR3 has 17 amino acids. CDR3 DNA sequence: TGTGCCAGCAGTAAAAGAGAGGCGGGGCACTGGTGGGAGACCCAGTACTTC. Protein sequence: CASSKREAGHWWETQYF.

This clone appeared a single time. V usage is TRBV30 and J usage is TRBJ1-2, with D tentatively TRBD1 (6 bases). V was clipped by 4 bases and J by 4 bases, with 13 bases between them. The V gene's germline CDR1 is GTSNPN and CDR2 SVGIG (reference sequence). This CDR3 is built from 13 residues. As DNA, the CDR3 is TGTGCCTGGACCGAGGGGGGGGCCTATGGCTACACCTTC. Protein: CAWTEGGAYGYTF.

V and J are TRBV14 and TRBJ2-7, with 10 nucleotides matching TRBD2. The CDR3 sequence is 13 residues long. The germline CDR1 and CDR2 sequences are SGHDN and FVKESK. V lost 6 bases to trimming and J lost 6 bases; unmatched junction nucleotides: 5. The CDR3 DNA reads as TGTGCCAGCAGGCTAGCGGGAGCTGGCGAGCAGTACTTC. Translating gives CASRLAGAGEQYF.

The chain recombines TRBV6-6 with TRBJ1-3; D is perhaps TRBD1 (5 bases). The V gene's germline CDR1 is MNHNY and CDR2 SVGAGI (reference sequence). Trimming shortened V by 5 bases and J by 0 bases, and 14 bases separated the two germline ends. CDR3 length: 16 amino acids. CDR3 DNA: TGTGCCAGCAGTACGCAGGGTCAGGGCTCTGGAAACACCATATATTTT. Encoded protein: CASSTQGQGSGNTIYF.

The genes are TRBV28 and TRBJ1-6; perhaps TRBD1 as D (5 bases). CDR1 is MDHEN and CDR2 is SYDVKM in the germline V gene. The CDR3 is made up of 14 amino acids. The ends were cut back, 0 bases at V and 8 bases at J, with 8 bases in the middle. The CDR3 is CASSLWGTDSPLHF. CDR3 DNA sequence: TGTGCCAGCAGTTTATGGGGGACGGATTCACCCCTCCACTTT.